These 27 T cell receptor beta chains were sequenced from one sample in a study of human T cells and chemical hapten exposure. The sample's time point: patch test 3, about 24 weeks after DPC sensitization. Treatment meaning: therapeutic diphenylcyclopropenone sensitization with weekly scalp DPC. MiXCR was run by TCRdb on the RACE reads, yielding one entry per CDR3 protein. The profile covers 180,000 or so distinct CDR3 sequences, with roughly a quarter appearing a single time and 2.5% taken by the ten largest. The sequencing used whole blood, collected in connection with sensitization to the hapten diphenylcyclopropenone (DPC). The receptor source for this set is a woman aged 40 to 50 with alopecia areata. Some clones in this sample may be carry-over from other donors' samples.

This rearrangement joins TRBV10-1 to TRBJ2-7, with D tentatively TRBD1 (5 bases). The CDR3 consists of 12 residues. V was shortened by 8 bases and J by 2 bases, with 10 bases between the two germline ends. Germline V gene data show CDR1 as WNHNN and CDR2 as SYGVQD (reference sequence). The CDR3 protein is CASSDMAYEQYF. DNA for the CDR3: TGCGCCAGCTCGGACATGGCCTACGAGCAGTACTTC.

Written as DNA, the CDR3 is TGTGCCAGCAGCTTTGACAGGAGCACAGATACGCAGTATTTT. It encodes CASSFDRSTDTQYF. This chain uses TRBV7-9 with TRBJ2-3; TRBD1 might be the D (6 bases). V was shortened by 3 bases and J by 0 bases, with 7 bases between the two germline ends. CDR3 length: 14 amino acids. Germline lookup yields CDR1 SEHNR and CDR2 FQNEAQ (reference sequence). Combining the CDR3 with reference TRBV7-9 and TRBJ2-3 gives the whole variable domain DTGVSQNPRHKITKRGQNVTFRCDPISEHNRLYWYRQTLGQGPEFLTYFQNEAQLEKSRLLSDRFSAERPKGSFSTLEIQRTEQGDSAMYLCASSFDRSTDTQYFGPGTRLTVL.

This clonotype was recorded a few times. The CDR3 sequence: CSGVQLAGASYEQYF. CDR3 nucleotide sequence: TGCAGCGGCGTTCAACTAGCGGGGGCGTCCTACGAGCAGTACTTC. The chain carries TRBV29-1 and TRBJ2-7, with 11 bases fitting TRBD2. V was clipped by 7 bases and J by 1 base; unmatched bases: 9. Per germline, CDR1 SQVTM and CDR2 ANQGSEA. The CDR3 is 15 residues long.

On this clonotype itself: This clone may be a read error of a much larger clone one base away. This rearrangement joins TRBV4-3 to TRBJ2-1, with a possible D match to TRBD2 (5 bases). This CDR3 comprises 16 residues. The V gene's germline CDR1 is LGHNA and CDR2 YSLEER. In nucleotides, the CDR3 is TGCGCCAGCAGGCAAGAACGGGAAAGAGGGCTAAATGAGCAGTTCTTC. Encoded protein: CASRQERERGLNEQFF.

The chain is built from TRBV4-1 and TRBJ1-6; D not resolved. CDR1 is MGHRA, CDR2 YSYEKL, per germline. The CDR3 spans 15 residues. Deletions cut 4 bases from V and 10 bases from J, with 17 bases between. The CDR3, as DNA: TGCGCCAGCAGCCTCCTACCCCGAGCGCAATCACCCCTCCACTTT. This codes for CASSLLPRAQSPLHF.

V gene TRBV4-3 combines with J gene TRBJ2-1; D might be TRBD1 or TRBD2, each matching 7 bases. V was cut by 2 bases and J by 7 bases, with 18 bases left in between. This CDR3 region has 16 residues. CDR1 is LGHNA and CDR2 is YSLEER in the germline V gene. DNA for the CDR3: TGCGCCAGCAGCCAAAAGGGGGCGGGAGTTGCTAATGAGCAGTTCTTC. It encodes CASSQKGAGVANEQFF.

This sequence joins TRBV29-1 and TRBJ1-1; the D is unclear. Germline values: CDR1 SQVTM, CDR2 ANQGSEA. The CDR3 runs to 12 residues. Trimming left V 4 bases short and J 0 bases short, with 6 bases between. CDR3 in amino acids: CSVGTVNTEAFF. CDR3 in DNA: TGCAGCGTTGGGACGGTGAACACTGAAGCTTTCTTT.

The chain links TRBV7-2 to TRBJ2-7; weak D call: TRBD1 (6 bases). Trimming removed 5 bases at V and 2 bases at J, with 16 bases between. Germline V gene lookup returns CDR1 SGHTA and CDR2 FQGNSA. This CDR3 region has 15 residues. This CDR3 is CASSPQQGVTYEQYF. In nucleotides, the CDR3 is TGTGCCAGCAGCCCCCAACAGGGAGTAACCTACGAGCAGTACTTC.

The V call is TRBV6-5, the J call TRBJ2-3, with D possibly being TRBD1 or TRBD2 (5 bases each). This CDR3 contains 18 residues. The V end was cut by 6 bases, the J end by 2 bases, with 24 bases between. The germline CDR1 and CDR2 sequences are MNHEY and SVGAGI. CDR3 nucleotide sequence: TGTGCCAGCAGCCCATACCCCGGCCTCCGGGGCCCCACAGATACGCAGTATTTT. Translation gives CASSPYPGLRGPTDTQYF.

In nucleotides, the CDR3 is TGCAGCGTTGAAAGAAGGTCTAGCGGGAGCTCGGAGACCCAGTACTTC. Its protein product is CSVERRSSGSSETQYF. The rearrangement joins TRBV29-1 to TRBJ2-5; 10 positions match TRBD2. Germline V CDR1 and CDR2: SQVTM, ANQGSEA. V was clipped by 2 bases and J by 5 bases; unmatched bases: 11. The CDR3 contains 16 residues.

J is TRBJ2-1 and V is TRBV6-5; 15 bases line up with TRBD2. CDR1 and CDR2 (germline): MNHEY, SVGAGI. The CDR3 spans 15 residues. The V gene end was trimmed by 6 bases and the J gene end by 7 bases; junction bases not matched to a gene: 4. The CDR3 is CASSGLAGGSNEQFF. CDR3 nucleotides: TGTGCCAGCAGCGGACTAGCGGGAGGGTCTAATGAGCAGTTCTTC.

The rearrangement links TRBV29-1 to TRBJ1-2; D possibly corresponds to TRBD1 (6 bases). The ends were cut back, 3 bases at V and 5 bases at J, with 10 bases in the middle. Germline values: CDR1 SQVTM, CDR2 ANQGSEA. This CDR3 has 12 amino acids. CDR3 region: CSVEGTPYGYTF. The CDR3 DNA is TGCAGCGTTGAGGGGACACCTTATGGCTACACCTTC.

At least ten counts were recorded for this clonotype. The rearrangement uses TRBV29-1 and TRBJ2-5; TRBD2 might be the D (5 bases). The germline V gene has CDR1 SQVTM and CDR2 ANQGSEA. This CDR3 is built from 12 residues. V was shortened by 4 bases and J by 5 bases, with 11 bases between the two germline ends. The CDR3 DNA is TGCAGCGTTGGTCGGGGAGACGAGACCCAGTACTTC. Translation: CSVGRGDETQYF.

This clonotype has more than one count but fewer than ten. The CDR3 is CASSYSTSGRLGEQFF. CDR3 DNA: TGTGCCAGCAGTTACTCGACTAGCGGGAGACTGGGTGAGCAGTTCTTC. The chain uses TRBV6-2 or TRBV6-3 and TRBJ2-1; TRBD2 aligns across 12 bases. CDR1 is MNHEY and CDR2 is SVGEGT in the germline V gene. There are 16 residues in the CDR3. V shed 0 bases and J 9 bases; nucleotides not matched to a gene: 6.

This chain uses TRBV6-5 with TRBJ2-3; TRBD1 is a possible D gene (5 bases). Germline V CDR1 and CDR2: MNHEY, SVGAGI. The V and J ends lost 5 bases and 5 bases respectively, with 11 bases between them. CDR3 length: 13 residues. The CDR3 bases are TGTGCCAGCAGTCCCCTTAGGGGAGATACGCAGTATTTT. This translates into CASSPLRGDTQYF.

V and J are TRBV18 and TRBJ1-4; possibly TRBD1 for D (5 bases). CDR1 KGHSH and CDR2 LQKENI come from the germline V gene. The CDR3 loop spans 11 amino acids. Trimming took 6 bases from V and 10 from J, leaving 9 bases between them. The CDR3 loop reads CASSERGKLFF. CDR3 bases: TGTGCCAGCTCGGAAAGGGGAAAACTGTTTTTT.

This clonotype occurred many times. The chain is built from TRBV28 and TRBJ2-5; no firm D call. This CDR3 has 14 residues. The ends were cut back, 3 bases at V and 5 bases at J, with 13 bases in the middle. Germline-derived CDR1 and CDR2 are MDHEN and SYDVKM. CDR3 coding DNA: TGTGCCAGCAGTTTCCCCCAAACCTCGGAGACCCAGTACTTC. Translation: CASSFPQTSETQYF.

J is TRBJ2-1 and V is TRBV6-2 or TRBV6-3; weak D call: TRBD2 (7 bases). The CDR3 totals 13 residues. Trimming removed 7 bases at V and 8 bases at J, with 15 bases between. Germline V gives CDR1 MNHEY, CDR2 SVGEGT. DNA for the CDR3: TGTGCCAGCACGGGGAGGGGGGGGTATGAGCAGTTCTTC. This translates into CASTGRGGYEQFF.

This chain links TRBV6-2 or TRBV6-3 with TRBJ1-1; D is unclear. The V end lost 4 bases, the J end lost 12 bases, and 15 bases lay between the germline ends. The CDR3 length is 12 residues. The germline gives CDR1 MNHEY, CDR2 SVGEGT. The CDR3 DNA sequence: TGTGCCAGCAGTTTTGGGTCGGTTTATACTTTCTTT. It encodes CASSFGSVYTFF.

This chain connects TRBV11-2 to TRBJ2-2; unclear D gene. CDR1 SGHAT and CDR2 FQNNGV come from the germline V gene. Trimming removed 0 bases at V and 7 bases at J, with 6 bases between. The CDR3 covers 13 residues. The CDR3 DNA reads as TGTGCCAGCAGCTTAGATCGTAACGGGGAGCTGTTTTTT. Translated: CASSLDRNGELFF. Full variable domain (remainder filled in from reference TRBV11-2 and TRBJ2-2): EAGVAQSPRYKIIEKRQSVAFWCNPISGHATLYWYQQILGQGPKLLIQFQNNGVVDDSQLPKDRFSAERLKGVDSTLKIQPAKLEDSAVYLCASSLDRNGELFFGEGSRLTVL.

This clonotype was seen only a few times. The V and J genes are TRBV7-2 and TRBJ2-7, with TRBD1 matching 9 bases. The CDR3 runs to 15 residues. Trimming at V came to 5 bases and at J to 3 bases, leaving 8 bases not matched to a gene. Germline V lookup: CDR1 SGHTA, CDR2 FQGNSA. The CDR3 reads CASSQAGTGNYEQYF. The CDR3 DNA reads TGTGCCAGCAGCCAAGCCGGGACAGGGAACTACGAGCAGTACTTC.

This clonotype has more than one count but fewer than ten. This chain joins TRBV12-3 or TRBV12-4 and TRBJ2-7; D remains unclear. V lost 2 bases, J lost 2 bases, and 7 bases lay in between. The CDR3 contains 13 residues. This chain's CDR3 is CASSLNFAYEQYF. DNA for the CDR3: TGTGCCAGCAGTTTAAACTTTGCCTACGAGCAGTACTTC.

This clonotype was seen a few times. The CDR3 loop is CASSSPGDTIYF. CDR3 DNA sequence: TGTGCCAGCAGTTCCCCCGGCGACACCATATATTTT. The rearrangement joins TRBV27 to TRBJ1-3, with D hard to call. V lost 4 bases and J lost 8, with 9 bases in between. Germline values: CDR1 MNHEY, CDR2 SMNVEV (reference sequence). CDR3 length: 12 amino acids.

This clonotype was picked up a small number of times. The rearrangement uses TRBV5-1 and TRBJ1-1; 10 bases line up with TRBD1. CDR1 is SGHRS and CDR2 is YFSETQ in the germline V gene. After removal of 3 bases from V and 10 bases from J, the junction contained 3 bases not matched to a gene. This CDR3 region has 12 residues. The CDR3 spells CASSSGQGRAFF. As DNA, the CDR3 is TGCGCCAGCAGCTCGGGACAGGGGAGAGCTTTCTTT. The variable domain in full, completed from reference TRBV5-1 and TRBJ1-1, reads KAGVTQTPRYLIKTRGQQVTLSCSPISGHRSVSWYQQTPGQGLQFLFEYFSETQRNKGNFPGRFSGRQFSNSRSEMNVSTLELGDSALYLCASSSGQGRAFFGQGTRLTVV.

This clonotype was seen only a few times. The DNA for the CDR3 is TGTGCCAGCAGTTCCTCCGGATTCTCCTACAATGAGCAGTTCTTC. Its translation is CASSSSGFSYNEQFF. The genes are TRBV7-2 and TRBJ2-1; D remains ambiguous. Germline loops: CDR1 SGHTA, CDR2 FQGNSA. V lost 6 bases to trimming and J lost 0 bases, with 12 bases between them. This CDR3 comprises 15 residues.

This chain joins TRBV24-1 and TRBJ1-5, with D possibly TRBD1 on 5 matching bases. CDR1 is KGHDR and CDR2 is SFDVKD in the germline V gene. The CDR3 contains 13 residues. V was trimmed by 6 bases and J by 11 bases, leaving 16 bases between them. In DNA form, the CDR3 reads TGTGCCACCAGTCCCCCCGAAGGGACGACCCAGCATTTT. It is translated as CATSPPEGTTQHF.

The J gene is TRBJ2-3, the V gene TRBV9; D gene unclear. The V end lost 0 bases, the J end lost 2 bases, and 10 bases lay between the germline ends. This CDR3 is 15 amino acids long. CDR1 and CDR2 from the germline V gene are SGDLS and YYNGEE. CDR3: CASSVEGRPTDTQYF. In DNA form, the CDR3 reads TGTGCCAGCAGCGTAGAGGGCAGACCCACAGATACGCAGTATTTT.